A selection of T cell receptor beta chains follows, all from one sample in a study of blood T cell repertoires in COVID-19. Sequenced by immunoSEQ multiplex PCR; TCRdb stores in-frame clones only, minus some. The sample records about 210,000 clones, roughly 84% being singletons. Sequenced input: PBMCs or T cells enriched from blood (not recorded which). The receptors come from a young man in a cohort exposed to, infected with or recovered from COVID-19 (not recorded which). CDR3s include the opening cysteine and the closing phenylalanine or tryptophan. A D gene is named only where the DNA matches it firmly. Not all rows give a size; the values are once, few, many and, for expanded clones, a class.

DNA: TGTGCCAGTACCTTAGGACGGGGAGCTGAAGCTTTCTTT; CDR3: CASTLGRGAEAFF; V: TRBV19; length: 13; size: NA; D: NA; J: TRBJ1-1
DNA: TGTGCCAGCAGTTTATCCGTGCGTGGGGGCGCGCCTAACTATGGCTACACCTTC; CDR3: CASSLSVRGGAPNYGYTF; V: TRBV27; length: 18; size: once; D: NA; J: TRBJ1-2
DNA: TGCGCCAGCAGCTTGGTACTATCTTCCTACGAGCAGTACTTC; CDR3: CASSLVLSSYEQYF; V: TRBV5-1; length: 14; size: NA; D: NA; J: TRBJ2-7
DNA: TGTGCCAGCAGCTTAGCGGCTGGCCACCCAGCTTTCTTT; CDR3: CASSLAAGHPAFF; V: TRBV7-9; length: 13; size: NA; D: NA; J: TRBJ1-1
DNA: TGTGCCAGCAGCGTGTTCGACATCCACATCTCTGGAAACACCATATATTTT; CDR3: CASSVFDIHISGNTIYF; V: TRBV9; length: 17; size: NA; D: NA; J: TRBJ1-3
DNA: TGTGCCAGCAGTTTCCTGGGAGGAGGTTCCAATGAGCAGTTCTTC; CDR3: CASSFLGGGSNEQFF; V: TRBV27; length: 15; size: NA; D: NA; J: TRBJ2-1
DNA: TGTGCCAGCTCACCGGAACAGGGGGCATCCAATGAAAAACTGTTTTTT; CDR3: CASSPEQGASNEKLFF; V: TRBV18; length: 16; size: NA; D: TRBD1; J: TRBJ1-4
DNA: TGTGCCAGCAGTGGCGGACAGGGAGCCTCGTCATTAGGAGCCAAAAACATTCAGTACTTC; CDR3: CASSGGQGASSLGAKNIQYF; V: TRBV28; length: 20; size: NA; D: TRBD1; J: TRBJ2-4
DNA: TGTGCCAGTAGTCCCCTTGGACAACCGAGCAATCAGCCCCAGCATTTT; CDR3: CASSPLGQPSNQPQHF; V: TRBV19; length: 16; size: NA; D: NA; J: TRBJ1-5
DNA: TGTGCCAGTAGTCCTAGCGGGAGTCGGGAGCAGTACTTC; CDR3: CASSPSGSREQYF; V: TRBV19; length: 13; size: NA; D: TRBD2; J: TRBJ2-7
DNA: TGTGCCAGCAGTGAATCTGGCAGGAGGGAACTGTTTTTT; CDR3: CASSESGRRELFF; V: TRBV6-1; length: 13; size: NA; D: NA; J: TRBJ1-4
DNA: TGTGCCAGCAGCCAATTCCATGGACTAGCGGGGACGGACACCGGGGAGCTGTTTTTT; CDR3: CASSQFHGLAGTDTGELFF; V: TRBV4-2; length: 19; size: NA; D: TRBD2; J: TRBJ2-2